This paragraph reports one T cell receptor beta chain. The germline CDR1 and CDR2 sequences are MNHEY and SVGAGI. CDR3 length: 14 residues. Trimming at V came to 4 bases and at J to 7 bases, leaving 6 bases not matched to a gene. Library preparation (for TCRbeta) was performed with unique molecular identifiers. TCRdb analysed the PCR reads with MiXCR anew, one entry per CDR3 protein. Of 350,000 to 450,000 distinct CDR3 sequences listed, about an eighth are singletons. The record originates from a study of T-cell reconstitution after alpha-beta-depleted transplantation in children. This clonotype was obtained from a human donor who donated a stem cell graft to a child with Fanconi anemia. The V and J genes are TRBV6-5 and TRBJ2-1; 8 nucleotides match TRBD2. The source was PBMCs, collected from the stem cell graft. The CDR3 coding sequence is TGTGCCAGCAGTTCGGCTAGCGGGTGGAATGAGCAGTTCTTC. It codes for CASSSASGWNEQFF.